The subject of this entry is one T cell receptor beta chain. What it binds is unknown. PCR employed 60 Vbeta and 13 Jbeta primers. Measured with immunoSEQ multiplex PCR; TCRdb has only the in-frame clones, and not every one. There are some 130,000 clones in the sample; 70% to 75% occur only once, and under 8.5% lies in the top ten. The study sampled nominally healthy donors, though unrecorded immune exposures were likely. This specimen comes from a study of cytomegalovirus exposure and HLA in healthy donors. Study-level points and caveats: Later analysis identified a missense DCLRE1C variant that was linked to TCR beta V- and J-gene trimming. Immune exposure information available was restricted to CMV serostatus. An analysis was carried out at a later point. It showed that HLA-associated TCR beta chains were more clonally expanded than equally common non-associated chains.

This CDR3 is 13 amino acids long. V shed 0 bases and J shed 4 bases, with 5 bases lying between them. Per the germline V gene, CDR1 is SGHTA and CDR2 is FQGNSA. This sequence originates from a male donor in good health and CMV-seronegative. This rearrangement joins TRBV7-2 to TRBJ2-3, with D unclear. Material for sequencing was PBMCs. CDR3: CASSLATPDTQYF. The CDR3 coding sequence is TGTGCCAGCAGCTTAGCCACTCCAGATACGCAGTATTTT.